This T cell receptor (beta chain) was found in a study of patients and donors after allogeneic stem cell transplantation. From the RT-PCR reads, TCRdb called clonotypes with MiXCR, one entry per CDR3 protein. The sample comprises about 110,000 distinct CDR3 sequences, approximately 40% of which are singletons, and 27% rests with the top ten. This CDR3 has 14 amino acids. With 6 bases clipped from V and 4 bases from J, the junction kept 7 bases outside the gene matches. The V gene's germline CDR1 is ENHRY and CDR2 SYGVKD. J is TRBJ2-7 and V is TRBV10-3; 9 nucleotides align to TRBD1. Material: blood, either unsorted or a sorted T cell fraction (not recorded which). This TCR came from a human donor who was either an allogeneic HSCT recipient or a stem cell or donor lymphocyte infusion donor (not recorded which). It is not recorded whose cells these are; they may come from a transplant donor. The CDR3: CAIRGTGSRYEQYF. The CDR3 DNA is TGTGCCATCAGGGGGACAGGGTCTCGTTACGAGCAGTACTTC.